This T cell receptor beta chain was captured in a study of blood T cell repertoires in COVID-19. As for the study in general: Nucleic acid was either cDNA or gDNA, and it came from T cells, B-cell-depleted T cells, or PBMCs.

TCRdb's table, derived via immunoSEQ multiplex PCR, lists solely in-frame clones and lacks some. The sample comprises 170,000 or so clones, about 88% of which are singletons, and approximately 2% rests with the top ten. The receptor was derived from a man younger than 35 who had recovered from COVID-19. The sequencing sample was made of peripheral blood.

The CDR3 coding sequence is TGTGCCGGGAAACGATCGCACAGGGACAGCACTTATGGCTACACCTTC. Amino acids: CAGKRSHRDSTYGYTF. The J gene is TRBJ1-2, the V gene TRBV19; 7 bases map to TRBD1. The germline V gene encodes CDR1 LNHDA and CDR2 SQIVND (reference sequence). This CDR3 has 16 amino acids. Trimming at V came to 11 bases and at J to 5 bases, leaving 20 bases not matched to a gene.